The table lists the clone carrying this TCR beta chain with a few counts. This record belongs to a study of blood T cell repertoires in COVID-19. Looking at the study overall: Acute-phase and convalescent COVID-19 samples originated in the United States, Italy and Spain. The analysed material was cDNA or gDNA that came from T cells, B-cell-depleted T cells, or PBMCs.

In the authors' workflow: By means of reference gene primer amplification, nucleated cell counts were estimated. Some clones are missing from TCRdb's copy, which holds only in-frame ones; the method was immunoSEQ multiplex PCR. The V and J calls and clone size were taken over from that table, and D and trimming were inferred from the DNA. The table includes approximately 100,000 clones, approximately 91% detected once. Sequenced material: peripheral blood. This receptor was identified in a woman aged 60-75 years with acute or convalescent COVID-19.

The chain's CDR3 is CASSSPRTASYEQYF. The CDR3, as DNA: TGTGCCAGCAGCTCACCAAGGACAGCCTCCTACGAGCAGTACTTC. V usage is TRBV7-3 and J usage is TRBJ2-7; tentatively, D is TRBD1 (6 bases). The CDR3 covers 15 residues. The V gene lost 4 bases and the J gene lost 0 bases, with 13 bases spanning the gap. Germline-derived CDR1 and CDR2 are SGHTA and FQGTGA.